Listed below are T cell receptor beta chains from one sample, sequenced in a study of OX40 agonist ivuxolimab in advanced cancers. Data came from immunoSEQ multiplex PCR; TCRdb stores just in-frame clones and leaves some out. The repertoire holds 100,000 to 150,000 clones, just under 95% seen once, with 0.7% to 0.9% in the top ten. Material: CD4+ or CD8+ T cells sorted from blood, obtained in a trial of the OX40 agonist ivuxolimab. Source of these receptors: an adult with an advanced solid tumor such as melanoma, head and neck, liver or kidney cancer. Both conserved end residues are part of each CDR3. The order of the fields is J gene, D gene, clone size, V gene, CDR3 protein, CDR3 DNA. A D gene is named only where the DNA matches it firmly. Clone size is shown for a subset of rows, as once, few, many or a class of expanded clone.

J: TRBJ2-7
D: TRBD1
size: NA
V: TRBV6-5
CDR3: CASSYSGDRYSYEQYF
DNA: TGTGCCAGCAGTTACTCGGGGGACAGGTACTCCTACGAGCAGTACTTC

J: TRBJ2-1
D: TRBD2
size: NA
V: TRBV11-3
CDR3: CASSLEPSGRFYNEQFF
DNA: TGTGCCAGCAGCTTAGAGCCTAGCGGGAGGTTCTACAATGAGCAGTTCTTC

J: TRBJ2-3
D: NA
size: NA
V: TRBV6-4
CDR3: CASGGGQPTDTQYF
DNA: TGTGCCAGTGGCGGGGGACAGCCCACAGATACGCAGTATTTT

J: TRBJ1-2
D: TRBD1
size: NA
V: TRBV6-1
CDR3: CASSARQGLYGYTF
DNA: TGTGCCAGCAGTGCCAGACAGGGACTCTATGGCTACACCTTC

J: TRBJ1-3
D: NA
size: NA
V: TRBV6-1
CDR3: CASIEVYSGNTIYF
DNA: TGTGCCAGCATCGAGGTCTACTCTGGAAACACCATATATTTT

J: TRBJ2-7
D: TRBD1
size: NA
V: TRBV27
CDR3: CASSSKGRGQGISPDEQYF
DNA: TGTGCCAGCAGTTCGAAGGGTAGGGGACAGGGGATAAGTCCGGACGAGCAGTACTTC

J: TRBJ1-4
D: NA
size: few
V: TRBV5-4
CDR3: CASSLSGFEEKLFF
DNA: TGTGCCAGCAGCTTGTCGGGATTCGAGGAAAAACTGTTTTTT

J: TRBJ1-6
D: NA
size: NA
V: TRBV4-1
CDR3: CASSQDRGGNSPLHF
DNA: TGCGCCAGCAGCCAAGATCGGGGAGGTAATTCACCCCTCCACTTT

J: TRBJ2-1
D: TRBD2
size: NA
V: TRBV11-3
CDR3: CASSPKPASGTGNEQFF
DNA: TGTGCCAGCAGCCCAAAACCGGCTAGCGGGACGGGCAATGAGCAGTTCTTC

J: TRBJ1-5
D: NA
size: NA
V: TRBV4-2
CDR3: CASSQVRGDQPQHF
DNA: TGTGCCAGCAGCCAAGTGAGGGGAGATCAGCCCCAGCATTTT

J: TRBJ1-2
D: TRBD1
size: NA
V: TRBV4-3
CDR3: CASSQGRTGGAYDGYTF
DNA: TGCGCCAGCAGCCAAGGCAGGACAGGGGGCGCTTACGATGGCTACACCTTC

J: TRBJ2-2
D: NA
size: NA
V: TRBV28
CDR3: CASSLLPGYTGELFF
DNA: TGTGCCAGCAGTTTGCTCCCAGGGTATACCGGGGAGCTGTTTTTT

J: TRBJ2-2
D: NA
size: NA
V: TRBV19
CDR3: CASSISENIIGRTGELFF
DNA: TGTGCCAGTAGTATCTCGGAGAATATTATCGGCCGCACCGGGGAGCTGTTTTTT

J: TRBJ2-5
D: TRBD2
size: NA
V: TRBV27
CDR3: CASRPGLAEGRKTQYF
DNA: TGTGCCAGCAGACCGGGACTAGCGGAAGGCCGAAAGACCCAGTACTTC

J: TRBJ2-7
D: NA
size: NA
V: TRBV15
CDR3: CATSSYGGYEQYF
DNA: TGTGCCACCAGCAGCTATGGGGGATACGAGCAGTACTTC

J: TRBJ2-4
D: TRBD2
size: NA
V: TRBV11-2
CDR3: CASSLKAGAAKNIQYF
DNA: TGTGCCAGCAGCTTAAAGGCGGGAGCGGCCAAAAACATTCAGTACTTC

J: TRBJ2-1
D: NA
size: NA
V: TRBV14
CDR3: CASSQSGNNEQFF
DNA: TGTGCCAGCAGCCAAAGCGGAAACAATGAGCAGTTCTTC

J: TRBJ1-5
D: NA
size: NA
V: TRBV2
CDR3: CASSSNQPQHF
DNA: TGTGCCAGCAGTTCGAATCAGCCCCAGCATTTT

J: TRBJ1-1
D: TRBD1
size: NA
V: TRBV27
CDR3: CASSPEQGGNTEAFF
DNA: TGTGCCAGCAGTCCCGAACAGGGGGGGAACACTGAAGCTTTCTTT

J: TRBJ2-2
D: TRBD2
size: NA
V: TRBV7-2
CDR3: CASSLTSGSAVATGELFF
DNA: TGTGCCAGCAGCTTAACTAGCGGGAGTGCAGTTGCCACCGGGGAGCTGTTTTTT

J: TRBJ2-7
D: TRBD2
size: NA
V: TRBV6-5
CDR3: CASSYLKTSVSYEQYF
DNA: TGTGCCAGCAGTTACTTGAAGACTAGCGTCTCCTACGAGCAGTACTTC

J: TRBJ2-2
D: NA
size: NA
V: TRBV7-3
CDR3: CASTLGFGAGELFF
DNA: TGTGCCAGCACCTTAGGGTTCGGGGCCGGGGAGCTGTTTTTT

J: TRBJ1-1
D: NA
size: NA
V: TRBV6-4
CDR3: CASSALNTEAFF
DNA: TGTGCCAGCAGTGCCCTGAATACTGAAGCTTTCTTT

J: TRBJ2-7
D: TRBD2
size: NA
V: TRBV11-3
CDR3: CASSPPGTSGIEQYF
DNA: TGTGCCAGCAGCCCACCCGGGACTAGCGGGATTGAGCAGTACTTC

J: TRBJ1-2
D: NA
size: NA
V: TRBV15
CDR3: CATSKRVTNYGYTF
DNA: TGTGCCACCAGCAAGAGGGTTACTAACTATGGCTACACCTTC

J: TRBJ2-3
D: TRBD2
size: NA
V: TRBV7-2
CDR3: CASSFLAGGRTDTQYF
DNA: TGTGCCAGCAGCTTCCTAGCGGGAGGGCGCACAGATACGCAGTATTTT

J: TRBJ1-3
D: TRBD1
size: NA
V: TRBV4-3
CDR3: CASSQGYRTGSINTIYF
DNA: TGCGCCAGCAGCCAAGGTTATAGGACAGGGTCTATCAACACCATATATTTT